The subject of this entry is one T cell receptor beta chain. The antigen remains undetermined. These data are taken from a study of T cell responses to AZD1222 COVID-19 vaccine. General observations from the study: Once two AZD1222 doses were given, Spike-specific TCR breadth and depth went up. Females made up more of the donors, who were largely white British, and clonal diversity may have come out too low.

Sequenced by immunoSEQ multiplex PCR; TCRdb stores in-frame clones only, minus some. In the table there are around 100,000 clones, about 92% of which are singletons. The CDR3 length is 13 residues. Trimming pared 5 bases from V and 3 bases from J, leaving 10 bases between. Germline assignment: CDR1 LNHDA and CDR2 SQIVND (reference sequence). V gene TRBV19 combines with J gene TRBJ1-1, with D possibly matching TRBD1 (5 bases). The sequencing used peripheral blood, collected on day 0 of AZD1222 vaccination. This receptor was taken from an adult in good health. The CDR3, as DNA: TGTGCCAGTAGTTCCGGGGGACACACTGAAGCTTTCTTT. Translation: CASSSGGHTEAFF.